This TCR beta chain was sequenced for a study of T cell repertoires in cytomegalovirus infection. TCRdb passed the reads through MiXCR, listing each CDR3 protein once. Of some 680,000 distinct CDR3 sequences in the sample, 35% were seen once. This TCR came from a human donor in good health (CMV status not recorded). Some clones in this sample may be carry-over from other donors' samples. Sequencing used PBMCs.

The chain's CDR3 is CSAQILLGDNSNQPQHF. CDR3 DNA sequence: TGCAGTGCACAAATCCTACTCGGGGACAACAGCAATCAGCCCCAGCATTTT. This rearrangement joins TRBV20-1 to TRBJ1-5; possibly TRBD1 for D (6 bases). Per the germline V gene, CDR1 is DFQATT and CDR2 is SNEGSKA (reference sequence). This CDR3 comprises 17 residues. The V end lost 6 bases, the J end lost 1 base, and 22 bases lay between the germline ends.